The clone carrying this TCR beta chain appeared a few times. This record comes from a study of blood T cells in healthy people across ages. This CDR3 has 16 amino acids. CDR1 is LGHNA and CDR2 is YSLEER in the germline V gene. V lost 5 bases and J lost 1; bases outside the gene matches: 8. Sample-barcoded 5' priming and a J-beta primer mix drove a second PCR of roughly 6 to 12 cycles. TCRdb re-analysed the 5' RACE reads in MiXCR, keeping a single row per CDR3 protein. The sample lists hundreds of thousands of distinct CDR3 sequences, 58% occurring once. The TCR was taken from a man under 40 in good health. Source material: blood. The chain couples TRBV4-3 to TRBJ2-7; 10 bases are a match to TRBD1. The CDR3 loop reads CASSYAWTGGSYEQYF. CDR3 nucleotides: TGCGCCAGCAGCTACGCCTGGACAGGGGGGTCCTACGAGCAGTACTTC.